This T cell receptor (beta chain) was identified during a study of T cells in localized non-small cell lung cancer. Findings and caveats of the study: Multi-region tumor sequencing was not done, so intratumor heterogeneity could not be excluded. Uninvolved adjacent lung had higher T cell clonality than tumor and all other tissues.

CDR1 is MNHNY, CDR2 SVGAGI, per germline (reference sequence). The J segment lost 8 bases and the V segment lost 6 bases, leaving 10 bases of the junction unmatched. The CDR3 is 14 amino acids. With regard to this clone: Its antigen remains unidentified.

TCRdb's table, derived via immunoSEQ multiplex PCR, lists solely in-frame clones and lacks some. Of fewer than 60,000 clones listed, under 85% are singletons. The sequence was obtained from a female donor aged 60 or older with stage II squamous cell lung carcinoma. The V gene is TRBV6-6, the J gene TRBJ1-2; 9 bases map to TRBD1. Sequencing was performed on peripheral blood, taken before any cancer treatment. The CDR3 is CASSNTGGDRGYTF. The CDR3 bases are TGTGCCAGCAGCAACACAGGGGGCGACCGCGGCTACACCTTC.